Listed here are 21 T cell receptor beta chains from one sample, sequenced in a study of T-cell reconstitution after alpha-beta-depleted transplantation in children. The TCRbeta library was prepared with unique molecular identifiers. TCRdb reprocessed the PCR reads via MiXCR and lists one record per CDR3 protein. The table shows about 690,000 distinct CDR3 sequences, with over 15% occurring only once. The specimen was PBMCs from the stem cell graft donor, collected from the stem cell graft. These TCRs come from a human donor who donated a stem cell graft to a child with acute myeloid leukemia.

Details on this clonotype: A much bigger clone sits one base away, suggesting this may be a read error. The rearrangement links TRBV12-3 or TRBV12-4 to TRBJ2-1; unclear D gene. The CDR3 totals 14 residues. Deletions cut 0 bases from V and 5 bases from J, with 8 bases between. The DNA for the CDR3 is TGTGCCAGCAGTTTAGCGCGGCAGAACAATGAGCAGTTCTTC. This translates into CASSLARQNNEQFF.

This clonotype has a count of ten or more. J is TRBJ2-7 and V is TRBV29-1, with 10 bases matching TRBD1. The CDR3 spans 14 residues. The germline V gene encodes CDR1 SQVTM and CDR2 ANQGSEA. The trim removed 7 bases at V and 2 bases at J, leaving 8 bases unmatched. The CDR3 nucleotides are TGCAGCGCCGAGTATGGACAGGGGGCCTACGAGCAGTACTTC. Residues: CSAEYGQGAYEQYF.

This clonotype showed up just a few times. V is TRBV29-1 and J is TRBJ1-2; the D is unclear. Trimming cost V 8 bases and J 4 bases, with 11 bases left between them. CDR1 and CDR2 (germline): SQVTM, ANQGSEA. CDR3 size: 11 residues. CDR3: CSMKTGYGYTF. DNA for the CDR3: TGCAGCATGAAGACGGGCTATGGCTACACCTTC.

This clonotype was detected a few times. This chain joins TRBV12-3 or TRBV12-4 and TRBJ1-1, with 9 bases identical to TRBD1. The CDR3 is made up of 14 amino acids. The V segment lost 6 bases and the J segment 5 bases; nucleotides outside the gene matches: 7. The CDR3 spells CASRRDRVFTEAFF. The CDR3 region has the DNA TGTGCCAGCAGGCGGGACAGGGTCTTTACTGAAGCTTTCTTT.

This chain links TRBV5-1 with TRBJ1-1; TRBD1 aligns across 11 bases. Germline V lookup: CDR1 SGHRS, CDR2 YFSETQ. The junction had 3 bases not matched to a gene; V was cut back by 1 base and J by 4 bases. CDR3 size: 15 residues. This CDR3 reads CASSLRTGGFTEAFF. The CDR3 DNA reads TGCGCCAGCAGCTTGCGGACAGGGGGCTTCACTGAAGCTTTCTTT.

As DNA, the CDR3 is TGTGCCAGCAGCTCCGAAAGGGATTCCACAGATACGCAGTATTTT. Amino acids: CASSSERDSTDTQYF. The chain uses TRBV5-4 and TRBJ2-3; D gene unclear. Germline V gene data show CDR1 as SGHNT and CDR2 as YYREEE (reference sequence). CDR3 length equals 15 residues. Trimming pared 3 bases from V and 2 bases from J, leaving 13 bases between.

This clonotype was detected only a few times. The chain links TRBV12-3 or TRBV12-4 to TRBJ2-2; D is uncertain. The V gene lost 6 bases and the J gene lost 1 base, with 9 bases spanning the gap. The CDR3 has 14 amino acids. CDR3 nucleotides: TGTGCCAGCAGCCGATCAATGAACACCGGGGAGCTGTTTTTT. Translation: CASSRSMNTGELFF.

The chain joins TRBV7-9 to TRBJ2-2, with D tentatively TRBD1 or TRBD2 (5 bases each). The CDR3 contains 16 residues. Germline V gives CDR1 SEHNR, CDR2 FQNEAQ (reference sequence). The V end lost 8 bases, the J end lost 1 base, and 17 bases lay between the germline ends. In DNA, the CDR3 is TGTGCCAGCGCAACCCTGGGGGAAAAGAACACCGGGGAGCTGTTTTTT. This gives the protein CASATLGEKNTGELFF.

This clonotype has ten or more counts. The V call is TRBV20-1, the J call TRBJ1-1, with 8 bases aligning to TRBD1. The germline V gene has CDR1 DFQATT and CDR2 SNEGSKA (reference sequence). Trimming removed 6 bases from V and 4 bases from J; junction bases left unmatched: 7. The CDR3 runs to 13 residues. Here the CDR3 reads CSALGQDVTEAFF. The CDR3, as DNA: TGCAGTGCCCTGGGACAGGATGTCACTGAAGCTTTCTTT.

Of note for this clonotype: A single base separates this from a much larger clone, so it may be a read error. V usage is TRBV5-6 and J usage is TRBJ2-1; tentative D call: TRBD2 (5 bases). V was cut by 5 bases and J by 4 bases, with 16 bases left in between. This CDR3 is built from 15 residues. Germline values: CDR1 SGHDT, CDR2 YYEEEE. The DNA for the CDR3 is TGTGCCAGCAGACTCGGGGTCGTTAGATACAATGAGCAGTTCTTC. Protein sequence: CASRLGVVRYNEQFF.

This clonotype was seen only a few times. This sequence joins TRBV10-2 and TRBJ1-5; TRBD1 matches at 7 bases. The CDR3 consists of 14 residues. V was clipped by 6 bases and J by 7 bases; unmatched bases: 9. Germline V gene lookup returns CDR1 WSHSY and CDR2 SAAADI. The DNA for the CDR3 is TGCGCCAGCAGCCAAGACAGGGTCCAGCAGCCCCAGCATTTT. Amino acid sequence: CASSQDRVQQPQHF.

Worth noting for this clonotype: Possible read error: a much larger clone is one base away. The V call is TRBV7-9, the J call TRBJ2-5; D remains ambiguous. Germline lookup yields CDR1 SEHNR and CDR2 FQNEAQ (reference sequence). V shed 6 bases and J shed 5 bases, with 13 bases lying between them. CDR3 length: 13 amino acids. This CDR3 reads CASRPWIQETQYF. The CDR3 nucleotides are TGTGCCAGCAGGCCGTGGATCCAGGAGACCCAGTACTTC.

This clonotype has at least ten counts. The V call is TRBV10-3, the J call TRBJ2-1; 7 bases map to TRBD1. CDR1 and CDR2 (germline): ENHRY, SYGVKD. The CDR3 totals 13 residues. J lost 7 bases, V lost 4 bases, and 4 bases had no gene match. As DNA, the CDR3 is TGTGCCATCAGTGGGACAGGACGGAATGAGCAGTTCTTC. Translated: CAISGTGRNEQFF.

This clonotype was detected many times. This chain joins TRBV6-5 and TRBJ2-1; D unclear. The V gene lost 8 bases and the J gene lost 6 bases, with 14 bases spanning the gap. Per the germline V gene, CDR1 is MNHEY and CDR2 is SVGAGI. This CDR3 spans 13 amino acids. DNA for the CDR3: TGTGCCAGCTCCGCAACCTCCAGCAATGAGCAGTTCTTC. Its translation: CASSATSSNEQFF.

This clonotype was observed at least ten times. The V gene is TRBV20-1, the J gene TRBJ1-5, with TRBD1 matching over 11 bases. The CDR3 contains 18 residues. V gave up 0 bases and J gave up 7 bases; unmatched junction bases: 14. CDR1 is DFQATT and CDR2 is SNEGSKA in the germline V gene (reference sequence). The CDR3 spells CSARDGARGQGAQQPQHF. In nucleotides, the CDR3 is TGCAGTGCTAGAGATGGAGCTAGAGGACAGGGGGCTCAGCAGCCCCAGCATTTT.

This clonotype showed up just a few times. The chain employs TRBV6-2 or TRBV6-3 and TRBJ2-7, with D tentatively TRBD2 (5 bases). This CDR3 has 15 amino acids. In germline, CDR1 is MNHEY, CDR2 SVGEGT. The V gene lost 4 bases and the J gene lost 0 bases, with 13 bases spanning the gap. The CDR3 coding sequence is TGTGCCAGCAGTTCGTGGCGGGTTACCTCCTACGAGCAGTACTTC. Its protein is CASSSWRVTSYEQYF.

The chain employs TRBV20-1 and TRBJ2-1; D is uncertain. Trimming took off 4 bases at V and 4 bases at J, with 17 bases between the two ends. Looked up from germline, CDR1 is DFQATT and CDR2 is SNEGSKA (reference sequence). This CDR3 spans 15 amino acids. Here the CDR3 DNA reads TGCAGTGCTAAGTCAGGCTCCACTCCTTACAATGAGCAGTTCTTC. It translates to CSAKSGSTPYNEQFF.

This clonotype appeared many times. V gene TRBV20-1 combines with J gene TRBJ2-3; D unclear. With 0 bases removed from V and 4 bases from J, the gap between germline ends came to 14 bases. The CDR3 covers 15 residues. The germline V gene encodes CDR1 DFQATT and CDR2 SNEGSKA (reference sequence). The CDR3 region is CSARDLYGPADTQYF. As DNA, the CDR3 is TGCAGTGCTAGAGATCTATACGGGCCTGCAGATACGCAGTATTTT.

In its sample, this clonotype was seen a few times. CDR3 DNA: TGTGCCAGCAGCGTAGGGGGTAGCGGGACGACCGGAGATACGCAGTATTTT. Its protein product is CASSVGGSGTTGDTQYF. The genes are TRBV9 and TRBJ2-3; TRBD2 agrees at 8 bases. The CDR3 is 17 amino acids. Germline V gives CDR1 SGDLS, CDR2 YYNGEE. V shed 0 bases, J shed 5 bases, and the junction held 11 bases outside the gene matches.

V is TRBV10-3 and J is TRBJ1-5; D is perhaps TRBD1 (5 bases). The V gene's germline CDR1 is ENHRY and CDR2 SYGVKD. The CDR3 runs 16 residues. V lost 3 bases and J lost 0, with 12 bases in between. The CDR3 here is CAISEGGGDSNQPQHF. As DNA, the CDR3 is TGTGCCATCAGTGAAGGCGGGGGAGATAGCAATCAGCCCCAGCATTTT.

This clonotype was picked up many times. The chain has TRBV20-1 and TRBJ2-1, with D perhaps TRBD1 (5 bases). Between the trimmed V and J ends, which lost 0 bases and 5 bases, there was a span of 17 bases. The CDR3 length is 16 residues. Looked up from germline, CDR1 is DFQATT and CDR2 is SNEGSKA (reference sequence). CDR3 region: CSAREGRDRRHNEQFF. Written as DNA, the CDR3 is TGCAGTGCTAGAGAGGGTCGAGACAGACGACACAATGAGCAGTTCTTC.